Listed below are T cell receptor beta chains from one sample, sequenced in a study of T cell responses to AZD1222 COVID-19 vaccine. The repertoire was sequenced with immunoSEQ multiplex PCR; TCRdb's copy has only in-frame clones and lacks some. The repertoire holds 110,000 or so clones, with roughly 86% as singletons. The sample was peripheral blood, taken 28 days after the second AZD1222 dose. The receptors were gathered from an adult who received the AZD1222 COVID-19 vaccine. CDR3s leave out the opening cysteine and the closing phenylalanine or tryptophan. Each record gives: CDR3 length, V gene, CDR3 protein.

cdr3_length: 12
v_call: TRBV2
cdr3_aa: ASSRDRAGNTIY

cdr3_length: 11
v_call: TRBV4-1
cdr3_aa: ASSQEFHTEAF

cdr3_length: 11
v_call: TRBV6-6
cdr3_aa: ASTRGRGQPQH

cdr3_length: 15
v_call: TRBV27
cdr3_aa: ASRPRLGSSYNSPLH

cdr3_length: 10
v_call: TRBV29-1
cdr3_aa: SVLDANTEAF

cdr3_length: 13
v_call: TRBV7-3
cdr3_aa: ASSFNRGSGGELF

cdr3_length: 13
v_call: TRBV10-3
cdr3_aa: AISDPGRRNSPLH

cdr3_length: 14
v_call: TRBV11-3
cdr3_aa: ASSLFGGDKLYEQY

cdr3_length: 14
v_call: TRBV5-1
cdr3_aa: ASHTGGPVRTDTQY

cdr3_length: 12
v_call: TRBV6-1
cdr3_aa: ASSDIWQGLALF

cdr3_length: 12
v_call: TRBV5-1
cdr3_aa: ASSLVDTYNEQF

cdr3_length: 11
v_call: TRBV29-1
cdr3_aa: SVEVTETYEQY

cdr3_length: 13
v_call: TRBV3-1/TRBV3-2
cdr3_aa: ASSRPGTGANVLT

cdr3_length: 10
v_call: TRBV7-8
cdr3_aa: ASSLDGETQY

cdr3_length: 15
v_call: TRBV7-2
cdr3_aa: ASSLGGLAGGPHEQF

cdr3_length: 10
v_call: TRBV12-3/TRBV12-4
cdr3_aa: ASSSDAREAF

cdr3_length: 7
v_call: TRBV20-1
cdr3_aa: SAHWELF

cdr3_length: 12
v_call: TRBV23-1
cdr3_aa: ASIAGGRYWEQF

cdr3_length: 11
v_call: TRBV12-3/TRBV12-4
cdr3_aa: ASSPDRVYGYT

cdr3_length: 13
v_call: TRBV19
cdr3_aa: ASTQAGGLYQPQH

cdr3_length: 14
v_call: TRBV7-9
cdr3_aa: ASSLGGSGALYEQY